The rows below give T cell receptor beta chains drawn from one sample of a study of T cell responses to AZD1222 COVID-19 vaccine. Clones were sequenced by immunoSEQ multiplex PCR, and TCRdb holds only the in-frame ones, with some missing. Seen here are about 180,000 clones, approximately 88% observed once, and the top ten hold roughly 1.7%. Sequenced here: peripheral blood, sampled on day 0 of AZD1222 vaccination. The receptors shown here come from an adult in good health. Each CDR3 is given without its conserved first and last residue. Size is omitted from some rows. Given values are once, few, many or a class for expanded clones.

j_call | v_call | clone_size | cdr3_aa
TRBJ2-1 | TRBV25-1 | - | ASSVGSGTYNEQF
TRBJ2-7 | TRBV3-1/TRBV3-2 | - | ASSQIAGGPHEQY
TRBJ2-3 | TRBV5-1 | - | ASSPPTGGTDTQY
TRBJ2-1 | TRBV10-2 | - | ASSVDRVVDEQF
TRBJ1-4 | TRBV11-2 | - | ASSPPVVGELF
TRBJ1-1 | TRBV7-9 | - | ASGRGNTEAF
TRBJ1-2 | TRBV28 | - | ASSSGGALFFGYT
TRBJ2-7 | TRBV10-3 | few | AISERKGGEASRQY
TRBJ2-1 | TRBV7-8 | - | ASRGTSGGLYNEQF
TRBJ1-2 | TRBV2 | - | ASSVDSLRTYGYT
TRBJ2-6 | TRBV11-2 | - | ASSPWGAGPGSGANVLT
TRBJ1-1 | TRBV6-5 | once | ASSPRDEAF
TRBJ2-3 | TRBV5-4 | - | ASSLDPPRAVTDTQY
TRBJ1-3 | TRBV3-1/TRBV3-2 | - | ASSDPRPSGNTIY
TRBJ2-2 | TRBV19 | - | ASIVSGRASTGELF
TRBJ2-5 | TRBV10-1 | - | ASCGADREGRETQY
TRBJ2-1 | TRBV10-3 | - | AISGTENNEQF
TRBJ2-3 | TRBV7-9 | - | ASSLIDVGAVDTQY
TRBJ2-1 | TRBV4-1 | - | ASSQVQGGYNEQF
TRBJ2-2 | TRBV5-6 | once | ASSLTGDKNTGELF
TRBJ1-6 | TRBV27 | - | ASSSNRDRVGSPLH
TRBJ1-5 | TRBV6-5 | once | ASSPGRRNQPQH
TRBJ2-1 | TRBV28 | - | ASKLVDPYNEQF
TRBJ2-1 | TRBV7-3 | - | ASSLGTSGSDEQF
TRBJ1-2 | TRBV3-1/TRBV3-2 | - | ASSQDPARSHYGYT
TRBJ2-1 | TRBV9 | - | ASSDRDLNNEQF
TRBJ2-2 | TRBV2 | - | ASVTGRNTGELF
TRBJ1-1 | TRBV7-9 | once | ASGSQGTEAF
TRBJ1-2 | TRBV10-3 | - | AISKDRDGGYT
TRBJ1-2 | TRBV19 | - | ASSNELRGYGYT
TRBJ1-1 | TRBV7-2 | - | ASLNTEAF
TRBJ2-3 | TRBV19 | - | ASSIGQNTDTQY
TRBJ2-4 | TRBV28 | - | ASSFGRGNIQY
TRBJ2-3 | TRBV11-2 | - | ASSPSGQGTDTQY
TRBJ2-5 | TRBV25-1 | - | ASSLYSGTQETQY
TRBJ1-4 | TRBV28 | - | ASSLEGGGEKLF
TRBJ2-3 | TRBV29-1 | - | SVEWGTDTQY
TRBJ2-2 | TRBV14 | once | ASSRGLANTGELF
TRBJ2-5 | TRBV9 | - | ASSVGGSAQY
TRBJ1-2 | TRBV4-2 | few | ASSQEPGQGVIYGYT
TRBJ1-2 | TRBV4-3 | - | ASSQDRQNNYGYT
TRBJ1-1 | TRBV28 | - | ASSTGIGKTEAF
TRBJ1-5 | TRBV7-8 | - | ASSSVTVSNQPQH
TRBJ1-1 | TRBV5-4 | few | ASSLRQGGNTEAF
TRBJ1-3 | TRBV29-1 | - | SVDSGRRSTGNTIY
TRBJ1-2 | TRBV24-1 | - | ATSDGPGTIYGYT
TRBJ1-2 | TRBV6-5 | - | ASTPGPINYGYT
TRBJ2-2 | TRBV11-2 | - | ASRPTQGITGELF
TRBJ2-1 | TRBV13 | - | ASSFRTSLDNEQF
TRBJ1-3 | TRBV10-3 | - | AISESGGGGNTIY
TRBJ1-6 | TRBV14 | - | ASSQGGNSPLH
TRBJ2-7 | TRBV29-1 | - | SVAQVSSYEQY
TRBJ1-4 | TRBV2 | - | ASSGRGTTNEKLF
TRBJ2-7 | TRBV28 | - | ASSRDRVLHEQY
TRBJ2-2 | TRBV6-4 | - | ASSVVDTGELF
TRBJ1-2 | TRBV19 | few | ASSATRDSARFRNYGYT
TRBJ2-1 | TRBV5-6 | - | ASSLAPRGHEQF
TRBJ1-6 | TRBV7-9 | once | ASAREGAINSPLH
TRBJ1-5 | TRBV29-1 | - | SVGQANQPQH